The 23 T cell receptor beta chains below were found in one sample sequenced in a study of cytomegalovirus exposure and HLA in healthy donors. Vbeta (60) and Jbeta (13) primers were used in the PCR. Only in-frame clones appear in the TCRdb table, and some are missing; sequencing was by immunoSEQ multiplex PCR. The data contain approximately 150,000 clones, over 70% of them seen just once; the ten biggest clones take up approximately 15%. The sequenced sample consisted of PBMCs. All receptors derive from a woman aged 40-49 years in good health and CMV-seronegative.

The gene calls are TRBV5-1 and TRBJ2-1; 13 bases agree with TRBD2. This CDR3 has 16 residues. Germline-derived CDR1 and CDR2 are SGHRS and YFSETQ. J gave up 4 bases and V 4 bases, and 5 bases lay outside the gene matches. The CDR3 DNA is TGCGCCAGCAGCCCCCGGACTAGCGGGGGTTACAATGAGCAGTTCTTC. It is translated as CASSPRTSGGYNEQFF.

To note about this clone: Different DNA sequences within this sample yield the same CDR3. The chain is built from TRBV28 and TRBJ2-7; no reliable D call. The germline gives CDR1 MDHEN, CDR2 SYDVKM. V was clipped by 3 bases and J by 4 bases, with 4 bases between them. The CDR3 is 11 amino acids. The CDR3 DNA reads as TGTGCCAGCAGTTTGAGGTACGAGCAGTACTTC. Protein sequence: CASSLRYEQYF.

V gene TRBV27 combines with J gene TRBJ2-3; D is perhaps TRBD1 (8 bases). The CDR3 is 20 amino acids. The V end was cut by 1 base, the J end by 3 bases, with 26 bases between. Germline CDR1 MNHEY, CDR2 SMNVEV (reference sequence). In nucleotides, the CDR3 is TGTGCCAGCAGTTTATATGCAGGGGGCCTGGCTAGCGGAGTTACAGATACGCAGTATTTT. Protein product: CASSLYAGGLASGVTDTQYF.

This clone has more than one count but fewer than ten. This chain connects TRBV10-1 to TRBJ1-4, with D unresolved. CDR3 length: 13 amino acids. Looked up from germline, CDR1 is WNHNN and CDR2 is SYGVQD (reference sequence). The V and J ends lost 2 bases and 8 bases respectively, with 9 bases between them. CDR3 DNA sequence: TGCGCCAGCAGTGAGGGGCCAGCAGAAAAACTGTTTTTT. It codes for CASSEGPAEKLFF.

The V and J genes are TRBV2 and TRBJ2-5; 7 nucleotides align to TRBD2. Germline CDR1 SNHLY, CDR2 FYNNEI. This CDR3 region has 13 residues. The V segment lost 8 bases and the J segment 1 base; nucleotides outside the gene matches: 4. In DNA, the CDR3 is TGTGCCAGCGTCAGCGGGGCCCAAGAGACCCAGTACTTC. Its translation: CASVSGAQETQYF.

The chain recombines TRBV7-6 with TRBJ2-7; a weak D match, TRBD2 (5 bases). Germline V gene data show CDR1 as SGHVS and CDR2 as FNYEAQ. The CDR3 totals 14 residues. V shed 5 bases and J shed 3 bases, with 14 bases lying between them. For the CDR3, the DNA is TGTGCCAGCAGCCCGGGTACTAGAATCTACGAGCAGTACTTC. Translated: CASSPGTRIYEQYF.

This clone was counted a few times. V gene TRBV4-2 combines with J gene TRBJ2-6; D remains unclear. Germline V gene lookup returns CDR1 LGHNA and CDR2 YNFKEQ. CDR3 size: 15 residues. Trimming shortened V by 0 bases and J by 0 bases, and 3 bases separated the two germline ends. CDR3 residues: CASSQDSSGANVLTF. In nucleotides, the CDR3 is TGTGCCAGCAGCCAAGACAGCTCTGGGGCCAACGTCCTGACTTTC.

This clone was counted once. The CDR3 loop reads CASSLTGPPYEQYF. The DNA of the CDR3 is TGCGCCAGCAGCTTGACAGGGCCCCCCTACGAGCAGTACTTC. The chain carries TRBV5-1 and TRBJ2-7; the D gene is possibly TRBD1 (6 bases). The germline CDR1 and CDR2 sequences are SGHRS and YFSETQ. Between the trimmed V and J ends, which lost 1 base and 2 bases, there was a span of 10 bases. The CDR3 spans 14 residues.

The V gene is TRBV6-1, the J gene TRBJ1-4; TRBD1 matches 10 bases. CDR1 is MNHNS and CDR2 is SASEGT in the germline V gene. With V trimmed by 5 bases and J by 8 bases, 5 bases remained unmatched. This CDR3 spans 14 amino acids. The CDR3: CASSKGQGREKLFF. CDR3 bases: TGTGCCAGCAGTAAGGGACAGGGGCGGGAAAAACTGTTTTTT.

The chain uses TRBV7-9 and TRBJ1-1; weak D call: TRBD1 (6 bases). The CDR3 is 17 residues long. Germline assignment: CDR1 SEHNR and CDR2 FQNEAQ (reference sequence). The V end was cut by 4 bases, the J end by 0 bases, with 18 bases between. In DNA form, the CDR3 reads TGTGCCAGCAGCTACGGGGGGCAGGGTACAGTGAACACTGAAGCTTTCTTT. Amino acid sequence: CASSYGGQGTVNTEAFF.

The V call is TRBV7-8, the J call TRBJ1-5; the D gene is possibly TRBD1 (6 bases). Germline loops: CDR1 SGHVS, CDR2 FQNEAQ. This CDR3 has 14 residues. V shed 0 bases and J shed 5 bases, with 8 bases lying between them. CDR3 sequence (DNA): TGTGCCAGCAGCTTAGCGGGACAACATCAGCCCCAGCATTTT. The encoded protein is CASSLAGQHQPQHF.

In this sample, this clone turned up once. The rearrangement joins TRBV19 to TRBJ1-5; TRBD1 matches 10 bases. Trimming cost V 5 bases and J 6 bases; bases outside gene matches: 13. The germline gives CDR1 LNHDA, CDR2 SQIVND (reference sequence). This CDR3 has 17 residues. The CDR3 protein is CASSVRFRDRGIQPQHF. The CDR3 coding sequence is TGTGCCAGTAGTGTCCGGTTCCGGGACAGGGGCATTCAGCCCCAGCATTTT.

The chain uses TRBV6-4 and TRBJ2-2, with TRBD1 matching 8 bases. The CDR3 consists of 20 residues. V lost 3 bases, J lost 1 base, and 16 bases stayed unmatched. Germline V gives CDR1 MRHNA, CDR2 SNTAGT. CDR3 sequence (DNA): TGTGCCAGCAGTGATACGGGGCTTGCCTCCGGGACAGGGAACACCGGGGAGCTGTTTTTT. This translates into CASSDTGLASGTGNTGELFF.

This chain uses TRBV4-3 with TRBJ2-7; no clear D gene. The CDR3 is made up of 15 amino acids. The V gene lost 0 bases and the J gene lost 2 bases, with 11 bases spanning the gap. The germline V gene has CDR1 LGHNA and CDR2 YSLEER. CDR3 nucleotide sequence: TGCGCCAGCAGCCAAGATCTAGGTCGTCCCTACGAGCAGTACTTC. Amino acids: CASSQDLGRPYEQYF.

The rearrangement uses TRBV18 and TRBJ2-7, with 7 bases matching TRBD2. This CDR3 has 14 residues. V lost 3 bases and J lost 2; bases outside the gene matches: 4. The germline gives CDR1 KGHSH, CDR2 LQKENI. CDR3 nucleotides: TGTGCCAGCTCACCGGGAGGGGACGCCTACGAGCAGTACTTC. Its translation is CASSPGGDAYEQYF.

The chain employs TRBV4-1 and TRBJ2-7; the match to TRBD2 covers 9 bases. Trimming took 0 bases from V and 3 from J; bases not matched to a gene: 6. Germline CDR1 reads MGHRA; CDR2 reads YSYEKL. CDR3 length: 16 residues. CDR3: CASSQDLAGFNYEQYF. DNA for the CDR3: TGCGCCAGCAGCCAAGATCTAGCGGGGTTCAACTACGAGCAGTACTTC.

The genes are TRBV19 and TRBJ2-5; D is uncertain. The V gene lost 5 bases and the J gene lost 1 base, with 8 bases spanning the gap. The CDR3 is 13 amino acids. Germline V gives CDR1 LNHDA, CDR2 SQIVND (reference sequence). For the CDR3, the DNA is TGTGCCAGTAGTCAGAATTTCCAAGAGACCCAGTACTTC. Its translation: CASSQNFQETQYF.

The V gene is TRBV27, the J gene TRBJ2-2, with TRBD2 matching 10 bases. Germline trimming cut 3 bases from V and 0 bases from J; bases unmatched to any gene: 1. Germline values: CDR1 MNHEY, CDR2 SMNVEV (reference sequence). The CDR3 consists of 16 residues. The CDR3 region is CASSLGTSANTGELFF. The CDR3 nucleotides read TGTGCCAGCAGTTTGGGGACTAGCGCGAACACCGGGGAGCTGTTTTTT.

The chain employs TRBV28 and TRBJ2-1; TRBD1 matches 7 bases. Per the germline V gene, CDR1 is MDHEN and CDR2 is SYDVKM. The junction had 4 bases not matched to a gene; V was cut back by 4 bases and J by 10 bases. This CDR3 spans 12 amino acids. CDR3 residues: CASSSPTGEQFF. CDR3 DNA sequence: TGTGCCAGCAGTTCACCGACAGGGGAGCAGTTCTTC.

This rearrangement joins TRBV6-6 to TRBJ2-3; a weak D match, TRBD1 (5 bases). V was shortened by 2 bases and J by 6 bases, with 9 bases between the two germline ends. CDR3 length: 13 residues. Germline lookup yields CDR1 MNHNY and CDR2 SVGAGI (reference sequence). CDR3 in amino acids: CASSYQGGDTQYF. CDR3 DNA: TGTGCCAGCAGTTACCAGGGCGGTGATACGCAGTATTTT.

The V and J genes are TRBV9 and TRBJ1-6; D remains ambiguous. CDR1 and CDR2 (germline): SGDLS, YYNGEE. The CDR3 consists of 13 residues. With 0 bases removed from V and 10 bases from J, the gap between germline ends came to 8 bases. The CDR3 sequence is CASSVDTGSPLHF. The CDR3 region has the DNA TGTGCCAGCAGCGTAGATACGGGGTCACCCCTCCACTTT.

CDR3 DNA sequence: TGTGCCAGCAGCCAGAGGGCGGGGCAGGAAAAAAACATTCAGTACTTC. It specifies CASSQRAGQEKNIQYF. The chain combines TRBV7-8 with TRBJ2-4; D is perhaps TRBD2 (6 bases). The CDR3 is 16 amino acids. The germline gives CDR1 SGHVS, CDR2 FQNEAQ. V lost 5 bases and J 4 bases, leaving 18 bases between the germline ends.

This clone appeared a single time. The rearrangement joins TRBV4-2 to TRBJ2-7; 9 bases are a match to TRBD1. From germline, CDR1 is LGHNA and CDR2 YNFKEQ. The trim removed 4 bases at V and 12 bases at J, leaving 13 bases unmatched. This CDR3 comprises 14 residues. Here the CDR3 reads CASSPSGTGLVVYF. Written as DNA, the CDR3 is TGTGCCAGCAGCCCCTCCGGGACAGGGTTGGTGGTGTACTTC.